Listed below are T cell receptor beta chains from one sample, sequenced in a study of Ad26.COV2.S vaccination and SARS-CoV-2 variants. Sequenced by immunoSEQ multiplex PCR; TCRdb stores in-frame clones only, minus some. The sample lists some 270,000 clones; roughly 85% were seen once. The input for sequencing was peripheral blood, taken in a trial of Ad26.COV2.S vaccine versus placebo. These TCRs come from a person between 18 and 65 years old who received the Ad26.COV2.S COVID-19 vaccine or a placebo. CDR3s include the opening cysteine and the closing phenylalanine or tryptophan. Fields, in order: V gene, clone size, D gene, CDR3 length, J gene, CDR3 protein, CDR3 DNA. D genes are given only for firm matches. Size tells how often a clone was seen (once, few, many) or the class of an expanded clone, and some rows leave it out.

>TRBV6-2/TRBV6-3|-|-|15|TRBJ2-5
CASSYLRLTTETQYF
TGTGCCAGCAGTTACCTAAGACTAACCACAGAGACCCAGTACTTC
>TRBV5-1|-|-|17|TRBJ1-3
CASSPLGGRYAGNTIYF
TGCGCCAGCAGCCCCTTGGGAGGACGGTATGCTGGAAACACCATATATTTT
>TRBV19|-|TRBD1|17|TRBJ1-1
CASSHNRIQGVNTEAFF
TGTGCCAGTAGCCACAACCGAATACAGGGGGTGAACACTGAAGCTTTCTTT
>TRBV4-3|-|TRBD1|19|TRBJ1-2
CASSQDRKGQGLSNYGYTF
TGCGCCAGCAGCCAAGATAGGAAGGGACAGGGCCTCTCTAACTATGGCTACACCTTC
>TRBV9|-|TRBD1|15|TRBJ2-2
CASSGGQGYTGELFF
TGTGCCAGCAGCGGCGGACAGGGATATACCGGGGAGCTGTTTTTT
>TRBV2|-|-|12|TRBJ1-2
CASSDSNYGYTF
TGTGCCAGCAGTGACAGTAACTATGGCTACACCTTC
>TRBV19|-|-|17|TRBJ2-4
CASSIEQARLAKNIQYF
TGTGCCAGTAGTATAGAGCAGGCCCGCCTAGCCAAAAACATTCAGTACTTC
>TRBV7-9|-|TRBD1|15|TRBJ2-7
CASSLTGTGNYEQYF
TGTGCCAGCAGCCTTACCGGGACAGGGAACTACGAGCAGTACTTC
>TRBV5-1|-|-|14|TRBJ1-2
CASSLLTGLEGYTF
TGCGCCAGCAGCTTGTTAACCGGCCTAGAGGGCTACACCTTC
>TRBV6-6|once|-|18|TRBJ1-3
CASSPTPGTSLAGNTIYF
TGTGCCAGCAGTCCCACCCCTGGGACATCATTAGCTGGAAACACCATATATTTT
>TRBV2|-|-|14|TRBJ1-1
CASSEMGQVPEAFF
TGTGCCAGCAGTGAAATGGGGCAGGTGCCTGAAGCTTTCTTT
>TRBV10-1|few|-|14|TRBJ1-1
CAREWSQLNTEAFF
TGCGCCAGGGAGTGGTCCCAGTTGAACACTGAAGCTTTCTTT
>TRBV20-1|-|-|15|TRBJ1-3
CSASPPTENGNTIYF
TGCAGTGCTAGTCCCCCGACAGAGAATGGAAACACCATATATTTT
>TRBV7-9|-|TRBD1|12|TRBJ2-2
CASSEGQGQLFF
TGTGCCAGCAGCGAGGGACAGGGGCAGCTGTTTTTT
>TRBV7-3|-|-|16|TRBJ2-6
CASSLLHSSGANVLTF
TGTGCCAGCAGCTTACTCCACAGCTCTGGGGCCAACGTCCTGACTTTC
>TRBV19|-|TRBD1|18|TRBJ1-2
CASSTDLPGTGGAYGYTF
TGTGCCAGTAGTACTGACCTACCGGGAACAGGGGGCGCGTATGGCTACACCTTC
>TRBV7-9|once|-|14|TRBJ2-3
CASSFSGNTDTQYF
TGTGCCAGCAGCTTCTCCGGGAACACAGATACGCAGTATTTT
>TRBV19|-|TRBD2|15|TRBJ2-1
CASSSTSGGYNEQFF
TGTGCCAGTAGTTCCACTAGCGGGGGCTACAATGAGCAGTTCTTC
>TRBV7-3|-|-|15|TRBJ2-3
CASSLQGVRTDTQYF
TGTGCCAGCAGCTTACAGGGAGTGAGGACAGATACGCAGTATTTT
>TRBV9|-|-|15|TRBJ2-7
CASSVVGAGVHEQYF
TGTGCCAGCAGCGTAGTGGGGGCAGGGGTCCACGAGCAGTACTTC
>TRBV6-4|-|-|16|TRBJ2-3
CASSETWGYGTDTQYF
TGTGCCAGCAGTGAGACGTGGGGGTACGGCACAGATACGCAGTATTTT
>TRBV7-9|-|-|14|TRBJ1-2
CASSLAPINYGYTF
TGTGCCAGCAGCTTGGCCCCAATTAACTATGGCTACACCTTC
>TRBV6-4|-|-|16|TRBJ2-1
CASSHSEGAFYNEQFF
TGTGCCAGCAGTCACTCCGAAGGGGCCTTCTACAATGAGCAGTTCTTC
>TRBV7-2|-|TRBD1|16|TRBJ2-3
CASSPSGTGRGDTQYF
TGTGCCAGCAGCCCCTCCGGGACAGGGCGGGGAGATACGCAGTATTTT
>TRBV11-3|-|TRBD2|13|TRBJ2-4
CASSSGGADIQYF
TGTGCCAGCAGCTCCGGGGGGGCGGACATTCAGTACTTC
>TRBV14|once|TRBD1|14|TRBJ2-5
CASSQEGTGRNQYF
TGTGCCAGCAGCCAAGAGGGGACAGGTCGGAACCAGTACTTC
>TRBV5-1|-|-|13|TRBJ1-1
CASSVTKNTEAFF
TGCGCCAGCAGCGTCACCAAGAACACTGAAGCTTTCTTT
>TRBV5-4|-|-|14|TRBJ2-2
CASSLVLGTGELFF
TGTGCCAGCAGCTTGGTCTTGGGCACCGGGGAGCTGTTTTTT